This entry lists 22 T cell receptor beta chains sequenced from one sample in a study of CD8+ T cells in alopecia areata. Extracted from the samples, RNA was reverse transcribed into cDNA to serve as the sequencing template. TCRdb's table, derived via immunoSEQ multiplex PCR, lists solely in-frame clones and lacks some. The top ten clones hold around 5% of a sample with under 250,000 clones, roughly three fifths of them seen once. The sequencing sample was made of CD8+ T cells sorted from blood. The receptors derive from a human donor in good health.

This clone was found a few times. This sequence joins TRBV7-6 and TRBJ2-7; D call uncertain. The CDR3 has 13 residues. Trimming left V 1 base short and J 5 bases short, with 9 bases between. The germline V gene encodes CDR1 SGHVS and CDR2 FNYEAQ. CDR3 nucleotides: TGTGCCAGCAGCTTAGAATCCCTCAACGAGCAGTACTTC. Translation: CASSLESLNEQYF.

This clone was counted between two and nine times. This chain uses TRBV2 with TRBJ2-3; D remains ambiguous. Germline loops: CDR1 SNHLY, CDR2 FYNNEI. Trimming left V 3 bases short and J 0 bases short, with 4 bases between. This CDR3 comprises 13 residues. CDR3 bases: TGTGCCAGCAGTGACCTGAGCACAGATACGCAGTATTTT. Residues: CASSDLSTDTQYF.

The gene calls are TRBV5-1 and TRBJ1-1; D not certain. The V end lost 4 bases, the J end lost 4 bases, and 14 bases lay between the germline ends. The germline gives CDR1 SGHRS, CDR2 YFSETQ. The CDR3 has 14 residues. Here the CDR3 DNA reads TGCGCCAGCAGCCCCAGGTCTATCGGCACTGAAGCTTTCTTT. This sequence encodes CASSPRSIGTEAFF.

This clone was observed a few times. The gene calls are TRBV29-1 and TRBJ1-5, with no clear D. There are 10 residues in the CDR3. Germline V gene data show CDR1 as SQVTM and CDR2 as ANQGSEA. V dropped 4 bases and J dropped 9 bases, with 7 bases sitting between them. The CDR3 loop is CSVGEAPQHF. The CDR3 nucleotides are TGCAGCGTTGGTGAGGCGCCCCAGCATTTT.

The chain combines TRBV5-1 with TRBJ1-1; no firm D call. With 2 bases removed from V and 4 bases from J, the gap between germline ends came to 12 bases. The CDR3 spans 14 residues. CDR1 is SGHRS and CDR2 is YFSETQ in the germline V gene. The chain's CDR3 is CASSFREGSTEAFF. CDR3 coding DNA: TGCGCCAGCAGCTTCCGGGAAGGTAGCACTGAAGCTTTCTTT. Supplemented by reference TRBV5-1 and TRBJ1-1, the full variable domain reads KAGVTQTPRYLIKTRGQQVTLSCSPISGHRSVSWYQQTPGQGLQFLFEYFSETQRNKGNFPGRFSGRQFSNSRSEMNVSTLELGDSALYLCASSFREGSTEAFFGQGTRLTVV.

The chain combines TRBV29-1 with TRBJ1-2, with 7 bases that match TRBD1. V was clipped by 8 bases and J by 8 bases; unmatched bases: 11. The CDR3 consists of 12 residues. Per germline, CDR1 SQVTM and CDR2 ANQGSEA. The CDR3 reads CSTEKGAEGYTF. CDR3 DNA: TGCAGCACTGAGAAGGGGGCGGAAGGCTACACCTTC.

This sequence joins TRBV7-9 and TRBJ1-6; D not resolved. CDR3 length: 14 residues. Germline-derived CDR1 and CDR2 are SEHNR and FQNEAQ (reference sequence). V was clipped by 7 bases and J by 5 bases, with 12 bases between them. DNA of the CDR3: TGTGCCAGCACCTGGAGTGTGCATAATTCACCCCTCCACTTT. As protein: CASTWSVHNSPLHF. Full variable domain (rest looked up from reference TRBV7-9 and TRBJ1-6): DTGVSQNPRHKITKRGQNVTFRCDPISEHNRLYWYRQTLGQGPEFLTYFQNEAQLEKSRLLSDRFSAERPKGSFSTLEIQRTEQGDSAMYLCASTWSVHNSPLHFGNGTRLTVT.

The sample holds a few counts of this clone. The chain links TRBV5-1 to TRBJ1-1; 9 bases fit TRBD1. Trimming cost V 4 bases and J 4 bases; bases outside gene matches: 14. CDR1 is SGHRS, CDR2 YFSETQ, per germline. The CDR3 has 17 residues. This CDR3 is CASSPGAPGQGVTEAFF. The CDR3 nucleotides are TGCGCCAGCAGCCCGGGGGCTCCGGGACAGGGTGTCACTGAAGCTTTCTTT.

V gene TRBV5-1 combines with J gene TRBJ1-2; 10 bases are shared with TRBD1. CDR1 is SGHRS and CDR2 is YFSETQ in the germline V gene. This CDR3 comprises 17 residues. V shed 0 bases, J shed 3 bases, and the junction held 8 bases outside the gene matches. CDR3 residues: CASSLASDRGRDYGYTF. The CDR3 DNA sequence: TGCGCCAGCAGCTTGGCCAGTGACAGGGGGCGCGACTATGGCTACACCTTC.

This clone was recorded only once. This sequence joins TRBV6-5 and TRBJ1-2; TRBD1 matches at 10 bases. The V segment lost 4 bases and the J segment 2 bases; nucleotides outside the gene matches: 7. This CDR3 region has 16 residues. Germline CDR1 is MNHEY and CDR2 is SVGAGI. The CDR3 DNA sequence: TGTGCCAGCAGTTTCGGACAGGGGGAAGTGAACTATGGCTACACCTTC. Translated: CASSFGQGEVNYGYTF.

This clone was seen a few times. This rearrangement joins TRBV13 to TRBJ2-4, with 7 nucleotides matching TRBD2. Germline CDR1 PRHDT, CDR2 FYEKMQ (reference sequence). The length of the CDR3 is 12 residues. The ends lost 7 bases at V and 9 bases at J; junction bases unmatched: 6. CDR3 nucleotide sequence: TGTGCCAGCACCGTGGGGGAGGGCATTCAGTACTTC. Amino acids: CASTVGEGIQYF.

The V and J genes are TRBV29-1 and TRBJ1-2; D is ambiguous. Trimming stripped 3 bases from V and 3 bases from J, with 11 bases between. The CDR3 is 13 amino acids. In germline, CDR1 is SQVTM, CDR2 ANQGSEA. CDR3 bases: TGCAGCGTTGAGTCTTCGGGTTACTATGGCTACACCTTC. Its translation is CSVESSGYYGYTF.

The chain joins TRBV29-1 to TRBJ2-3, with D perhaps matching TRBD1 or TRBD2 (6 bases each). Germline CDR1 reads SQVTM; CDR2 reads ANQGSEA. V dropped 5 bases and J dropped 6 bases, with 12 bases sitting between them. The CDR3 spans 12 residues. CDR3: CSVRSGADTQYF. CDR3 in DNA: TGCAGCGTTCGGTCGGGGGCGGATACGCAGTATTTT.

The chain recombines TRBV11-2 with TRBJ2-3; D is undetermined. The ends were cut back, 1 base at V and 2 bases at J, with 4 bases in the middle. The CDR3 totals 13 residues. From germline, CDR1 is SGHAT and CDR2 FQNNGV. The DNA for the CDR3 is TGTGCCAGCAGCTTAGTAGTCACAGATACGCAGTATTTT. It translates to CASSLVVTDTQYF.

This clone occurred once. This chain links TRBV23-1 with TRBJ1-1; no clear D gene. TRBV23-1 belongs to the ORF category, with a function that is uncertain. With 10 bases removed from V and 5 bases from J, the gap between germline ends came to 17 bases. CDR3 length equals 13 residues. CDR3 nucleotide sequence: TGCGCCAACCTAAACCAGTCTTTAACTGAAGCTTTCTTT. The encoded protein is CANLNQSLTEAFF.

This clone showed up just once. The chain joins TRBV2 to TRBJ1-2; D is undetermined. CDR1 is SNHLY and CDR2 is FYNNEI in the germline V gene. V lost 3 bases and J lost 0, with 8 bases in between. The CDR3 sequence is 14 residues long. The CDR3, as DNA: TGTGCCAGCAGTGATAGGCAGGCTAACTATGGCTACACCTTC. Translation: CASSDRQANYGYTF. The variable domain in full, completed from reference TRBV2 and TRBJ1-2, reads EPEVTQTPSHQVTQMGQEVILRCVPISNHLYFYWYRQILGQKVEFLVSFYNNEISEKSEIFDDQFSVERPDGSNFTLKIRSTKLEDSAMYFCASSDRQANYGYTFGSGTRLTVV.

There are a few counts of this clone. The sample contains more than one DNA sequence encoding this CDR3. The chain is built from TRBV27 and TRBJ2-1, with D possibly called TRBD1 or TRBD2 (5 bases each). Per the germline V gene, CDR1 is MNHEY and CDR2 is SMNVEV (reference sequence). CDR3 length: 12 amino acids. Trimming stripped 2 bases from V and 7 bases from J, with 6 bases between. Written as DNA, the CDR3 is TGTGCCAGCAGTTTAGGGGGAAATGAGCAGTTCTTC. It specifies CASSLGGNEQFF.

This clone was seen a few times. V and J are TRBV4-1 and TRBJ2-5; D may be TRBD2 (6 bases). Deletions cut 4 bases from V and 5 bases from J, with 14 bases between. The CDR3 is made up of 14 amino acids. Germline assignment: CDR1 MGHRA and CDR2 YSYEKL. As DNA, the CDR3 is TGCGCCAGCAGCCGCGGGACGAGCGAGGAGACCCAGTACTTC. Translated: CASSRGTSEETQYF.

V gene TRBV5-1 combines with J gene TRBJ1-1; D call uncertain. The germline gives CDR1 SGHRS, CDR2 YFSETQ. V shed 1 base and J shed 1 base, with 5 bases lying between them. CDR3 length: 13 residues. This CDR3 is CASSLWENTEAFF. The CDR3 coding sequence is TGCGCCAGCAGCTTGTGGGAGAACACTGAAGCTTTCTTT.

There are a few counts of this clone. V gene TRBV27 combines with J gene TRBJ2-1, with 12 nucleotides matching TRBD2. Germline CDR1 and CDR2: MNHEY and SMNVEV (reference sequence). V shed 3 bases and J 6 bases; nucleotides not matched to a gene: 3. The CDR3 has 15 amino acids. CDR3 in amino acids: CASSFSLAGGNEQFF. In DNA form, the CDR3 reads TGTGCCAGCAGTTTTTCACTAGCGGGGGGCAATGAGCAGTTCTTC.

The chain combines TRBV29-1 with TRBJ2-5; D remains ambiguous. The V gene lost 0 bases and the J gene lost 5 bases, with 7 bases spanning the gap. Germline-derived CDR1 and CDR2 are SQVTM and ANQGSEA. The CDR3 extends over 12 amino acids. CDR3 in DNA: TGCAGCGTTGAAGAGGGAAGGGAGACCCAGTACTTC. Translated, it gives CSVEEGRETQYF.

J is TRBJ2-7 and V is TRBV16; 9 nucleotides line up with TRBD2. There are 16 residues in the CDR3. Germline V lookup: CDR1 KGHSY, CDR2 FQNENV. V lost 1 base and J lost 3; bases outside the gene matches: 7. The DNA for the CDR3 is TGTGCCAGCAGCCAATATGCCAGCGGGGGGATCTACGAGCAGTACTTC. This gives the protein CASSQYASGGIYEQYF.